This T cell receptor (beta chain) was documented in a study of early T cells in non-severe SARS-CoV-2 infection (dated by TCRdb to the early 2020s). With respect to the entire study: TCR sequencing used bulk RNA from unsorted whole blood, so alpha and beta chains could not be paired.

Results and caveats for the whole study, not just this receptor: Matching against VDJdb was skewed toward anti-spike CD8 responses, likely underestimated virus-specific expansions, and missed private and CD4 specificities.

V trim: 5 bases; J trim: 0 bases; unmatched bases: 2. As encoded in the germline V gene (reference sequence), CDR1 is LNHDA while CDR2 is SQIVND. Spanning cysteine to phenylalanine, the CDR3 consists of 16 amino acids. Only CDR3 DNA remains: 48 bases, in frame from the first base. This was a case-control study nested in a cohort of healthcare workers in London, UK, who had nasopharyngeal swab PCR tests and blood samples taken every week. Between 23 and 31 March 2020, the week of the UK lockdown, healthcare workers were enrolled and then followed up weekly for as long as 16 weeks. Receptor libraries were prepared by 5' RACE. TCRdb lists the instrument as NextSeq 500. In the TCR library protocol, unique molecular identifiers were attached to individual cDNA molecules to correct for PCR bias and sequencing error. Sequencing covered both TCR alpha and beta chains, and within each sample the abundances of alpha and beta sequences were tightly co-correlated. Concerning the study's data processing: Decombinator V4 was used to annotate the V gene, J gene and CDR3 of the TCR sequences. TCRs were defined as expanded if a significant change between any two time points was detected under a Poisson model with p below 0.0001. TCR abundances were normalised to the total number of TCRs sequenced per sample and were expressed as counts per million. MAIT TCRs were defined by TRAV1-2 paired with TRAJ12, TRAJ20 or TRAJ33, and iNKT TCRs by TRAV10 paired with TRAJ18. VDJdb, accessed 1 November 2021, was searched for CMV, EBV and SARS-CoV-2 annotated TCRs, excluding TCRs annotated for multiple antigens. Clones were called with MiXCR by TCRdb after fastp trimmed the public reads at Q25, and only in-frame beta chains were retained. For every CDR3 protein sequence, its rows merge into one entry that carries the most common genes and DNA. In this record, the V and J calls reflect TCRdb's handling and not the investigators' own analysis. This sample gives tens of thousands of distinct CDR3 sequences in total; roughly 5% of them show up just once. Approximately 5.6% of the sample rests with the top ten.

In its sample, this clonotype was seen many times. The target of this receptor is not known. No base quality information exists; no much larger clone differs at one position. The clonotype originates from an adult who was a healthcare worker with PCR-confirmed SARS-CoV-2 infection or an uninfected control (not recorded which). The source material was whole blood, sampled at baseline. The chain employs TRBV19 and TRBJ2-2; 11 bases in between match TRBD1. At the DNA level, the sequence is TGTGCCAGTAGTCCGGGACAGGGGGCGAACACCGGGGAGCTGTTTTTT. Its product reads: CASSPGQGANTGELFF.